Included here is one T cell receptor beta chain sequence, with context. Data came from immunoSEQ multiplex PCR; TCRdb stores just in-frame clones and leaves some out. The data hold fewer than 55,000 clones, with approximately 79% observed a single time. This sample is part of a study of OX40 agonist ivuxolimab in advanced cancers. At the level of the study: Dose-escalation subjects each had hepatocellular carcinoma, melanoma, renal cell or head and neck cancer. Partial responses were achieved by three patients, one with hepatocellular carcinoma and two with cutaneous melanoma.

V lost 4 bases and J lost 3; bases outside the gene matches: 2. The CDR3 is made up of 14 amino acids. From germline, CDR1 is SGDLS and CDR2 YYNGEE. The clonotype was recovered from an adult with an advanced solid tumor such as melanoma, head and neck, liver or kidney cancer. The chain couples TRBV9 to TRBJ2-3; 10 bases map to TRBD2. Sample: CD4+ or CD8+ T cells sorted from blood, taken in a trial of the OX40 agonist ivuxolimab. CDR3 sequence: CASSPSGSTDTQYF. CDR3 sequence (DNA): TGTGCCAGCAGCCCTAGCGGGAGTACAGATACGCAGTATTTT.